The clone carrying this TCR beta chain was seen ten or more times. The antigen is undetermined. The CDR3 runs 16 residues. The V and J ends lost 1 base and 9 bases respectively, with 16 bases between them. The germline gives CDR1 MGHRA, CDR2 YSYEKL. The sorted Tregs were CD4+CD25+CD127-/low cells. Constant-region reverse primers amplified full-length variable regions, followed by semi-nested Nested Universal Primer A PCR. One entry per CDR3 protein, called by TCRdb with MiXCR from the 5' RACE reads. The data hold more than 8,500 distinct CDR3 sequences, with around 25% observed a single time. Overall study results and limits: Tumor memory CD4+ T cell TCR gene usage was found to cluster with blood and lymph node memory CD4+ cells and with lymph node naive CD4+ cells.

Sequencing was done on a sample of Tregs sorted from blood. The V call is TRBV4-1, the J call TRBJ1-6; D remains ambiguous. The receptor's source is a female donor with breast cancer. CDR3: CASSQGTPGAGSPLHF. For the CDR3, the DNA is TGCGCCAGCAGCCAAGGGACCCCCGGAGCGGGTTCACCCCTCCACTTT.